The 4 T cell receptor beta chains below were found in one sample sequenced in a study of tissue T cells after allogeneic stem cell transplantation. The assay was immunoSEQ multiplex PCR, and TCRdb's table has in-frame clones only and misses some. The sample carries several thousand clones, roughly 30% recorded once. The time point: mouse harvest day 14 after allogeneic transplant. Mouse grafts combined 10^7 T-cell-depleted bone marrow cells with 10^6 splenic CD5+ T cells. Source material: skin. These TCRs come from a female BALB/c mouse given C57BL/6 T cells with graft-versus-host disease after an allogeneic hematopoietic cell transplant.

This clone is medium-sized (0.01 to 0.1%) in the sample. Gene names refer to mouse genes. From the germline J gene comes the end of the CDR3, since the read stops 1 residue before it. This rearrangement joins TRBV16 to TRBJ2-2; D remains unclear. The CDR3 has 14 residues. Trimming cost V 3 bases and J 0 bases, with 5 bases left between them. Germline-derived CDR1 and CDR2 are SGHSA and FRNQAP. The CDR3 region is CASSFGTNTGQLYF. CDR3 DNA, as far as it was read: TGTGCAAGCAGCTTCGGAACAAACACCGGGCAGCTCTAC.

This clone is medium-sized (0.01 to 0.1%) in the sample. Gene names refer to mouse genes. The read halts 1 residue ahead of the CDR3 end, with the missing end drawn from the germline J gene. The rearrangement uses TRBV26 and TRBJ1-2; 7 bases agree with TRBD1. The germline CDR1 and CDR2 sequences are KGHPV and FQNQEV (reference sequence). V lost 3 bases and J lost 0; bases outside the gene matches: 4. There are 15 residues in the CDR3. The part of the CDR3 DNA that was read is TGTGCCAGCAGTCTACAGGGGATTGCAAACTCCGACTACACC. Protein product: CASSLQGIANSDYT. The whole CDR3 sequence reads CASSLQGIANSDYTF.

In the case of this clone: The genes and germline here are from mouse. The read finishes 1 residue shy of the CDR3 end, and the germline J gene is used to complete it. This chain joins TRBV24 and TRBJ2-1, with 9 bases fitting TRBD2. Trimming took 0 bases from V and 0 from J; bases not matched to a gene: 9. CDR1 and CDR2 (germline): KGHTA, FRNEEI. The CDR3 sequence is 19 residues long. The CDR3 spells CASSLYTSGGDYNYAEQFF. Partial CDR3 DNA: TGTGCCAGCAGTCTGTATACTTCTGGGGGGGACTATAACTATGCTGAGCAGTTC.

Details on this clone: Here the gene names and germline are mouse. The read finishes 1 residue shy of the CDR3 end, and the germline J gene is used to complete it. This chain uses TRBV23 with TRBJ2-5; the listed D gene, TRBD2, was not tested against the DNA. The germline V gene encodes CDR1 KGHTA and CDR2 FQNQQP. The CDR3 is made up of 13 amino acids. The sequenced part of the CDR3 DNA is TGCTCCAGCAGTGGACTGGGGGAGGACACCCAGTAC. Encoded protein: CSSSGLGEDTQY. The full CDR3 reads CSSSGLGEDTQYF.